This T cell receptor beta chain comes out of a study of radiotherapy plus CTLA-4 blockade in lung cancer. The overall study: Objective response rate was about 18%; disease control rate, approximately 30%. Points from the study as a whole: It was early blood T cell clone dynamics, with interferon-beta, that reportedly best predicted response. An expansion of tumor-derived TCR clones occurred in blood after radiotherapy plus ipilimumab.

Deletions cut 1 base from V and 8 bases from J, with 16 bases between. Looked up from germline, CDR1 is SGHNT and CDR2 is YYREEE (reference sequence). The CDR3 is made up of 15 amino acids. With ipilimumab providing CTLA-4 blockade, focal radiation was administered to patients who had chemo-refractory metastatic non-small-cell lung cancer. Generated by immunoSEQ multiplex PCR, the TCRdb table keeps only in-frame clones and is missing some. Among 65,000 to 90,000 clones listed, more than 85% were seen once. Turning to this clone: Its antigen is still unknown.

The input for sequencing was peripheral blood, taken from a patient treated with radiotherapy plus ipilimumab. The source is a human donor with non-small cell lung cancer who had stable disease on radiotherapy plus ipilimumab. The chain combines TRBV5-4 with TRBJ1-3, with a possible D match to TRBD1 (6 bases). In DNA form, the CDR3 reads TGTGCCAGCAGCTTGTTTCTCGGGGGCGCGGACACCATATATTTT. It codes for CASSLFLGGADTIYF.